This record covers a single TCR beta chain. The data originate from a study of cytotoxic CD8 clonotypes in ibrutinib-treated CLL. Trimming stripped 1 base from V and 0 bases from J, with 7 bases between. The CDR3 has 15 residues. Germline V gives CDR1 PRHDT, CDR2 FYEKMQ (reference sequence). TCRdb's copy holds only in-frame clones and misses some; the assay was immunoSEQ multiplex PCR. The sample records around 200,000 clones, 75% to 80% being singletons. This clonotype was sampled from a human donor with chronic lymphocytic leukemia. Sequenced material: PBMCs, taken after 12 months of ibrutinib treatment. The V call is TRBV13, the J call TRBJ2-4, with D unclear. CDR3 nucleotides: TGTGCCAGCAGCTTAGCGACAACAGCCAAAAACATTCAGTACTTC. This translates into CASSLATTAKNIQYF.